Listed here are 13 T cell receptor beta chains from one sample, sequenced in a study of T cell repertoires in cytomegalovirus infection. These receptors have no identified antigens. TCRdb re-called the reads with MiXCR, one entry per CDR3 protein. The sample contains roughly 90,000 distinct CDR3 sequences, around 28% of which appear only once. The sample in question was CD8+ T cells from cultured PBMCs, obtained from culture after CMV antigen stimulation. The source of these receptors is a human donor in good health (CMV status not recorded). Some clones in this sample may be carry-over from other donors' samples.

The chain couples TRBV29-1 to TRBJ2-7; 8 positions match TRBD1. The J segment lost 4 bases and the V segment lost 6 bases, leaving 11 bases of the junction unmatched. CDR1 and CDR2 (germline): SQVTM, ANQGSEA. The CDR3 has 14 residues. In DNA form, the CDR3 reads TGCAGCGTCGACACTAGAGGACAGGGTTACGAGCAGTACTTC. It yields the protein CSVDTRGQGYEQYF.

The chain links TRBV5-1 to TRBJ2-5; 8 nucleotides agree with TRBD2. Germline loops: CDR1 SGHRS, CDR2 YFSETQ. This CDR3 has 16 amino acids. With V trimmed by 1 base and J by 5 bases, 10 bases remained unmatched. DNA for the CDR3: TGCGCCAGCAGCTTGTCAAGCGGGGGAGTGTGGGAGACCCAGTACTTC. It yields the protein CASSLSSGGVWETQYF.

This chain uses TRBV13 with TRBJ2-3; 14 bases align to TRBD2. Germline values: CDR1 PRHDT, CDR2 FYEKMQ (reference sequence). With V trimmed by 5 bases and J by 9 bases, 7 bases remained unmatched. The length of the CDR3 is 15 residues. The CDR3 protein is CASSHGTSGGETQYF. The CDR3 nucleotides read TGTGCCAGCAGCCACGGGACTAGCGGGGGTGAAACGCAGTATTTT.

This clonotype occurred a few times. The gene calls are TRBV7-8 and TRBJ2-7, with 7 bases lining up with TRBD2. The V gene's germline CDR1 is SGHVS and CDR2 FQNEAQ. This CDR3 is built from 15 residues. With V trimmed by 5 bases and J by 3 bases, 10 bases remained unmatched. CDR3 region: CASSLWASGGYEQYF. The CDR3 bases are TGTGCCAGCAGCCTCTGGGCTAGCGGCGGCTACGAGCAGTACTTC.

The sample holds a few counts of this clonotype. V usage is TRBV7-8 and J usage is TRBJ2-5, with 11 bases fitting TRBD2. V was clipped by 5 bases and J by 5 bases; unmatched bases: 10. The CDR3 is made up of 16 amino acids. The V gene's germline CDR1 is SGHVS and CDR2 FQNEAQ. The CDR3 region has the DNA TGTGCCAGCAGCCAAAGTAGCGGGGGGGCCGGGGAGACCCAGTACTTC. Protein product: CASSQSSGGAGETQYF.

The chain couples TRBV7-8 to TRBJ2-2; 9 bases match TRBD1. Germline lookup yields CDR1 SGHVS and CDR2 FQNEAQ. Losses at the gene ends were 3 bases for V and 5 bases for J; bases not matched to a gene: 4. There are 15 residues in the CDR3. The CDR3 coding sequence is TGTGCCAGCAGCTTTGGGACAGGGTTTACCGGGGAGCTGTTTTTT. It is translated as CASSFGTGFTGELFF.

J is TRBJ2-2 and V is TRBV5-6, with a weak D call TRBD2 (5 bases). V was clipped by 3 bases and J by 4 bases, with 10 bases between them. This CDR3 is built from 14 residues. Germline CDR1 reads SGHDT; CDR2 reads YYEEEE. DNA of the CDR3: TGTGCCAGCAGCTGGACCACTAGCACCGGGGAGCTGTTTTTT. Amino acid sequence: CASSWTTSTGELFF. Based on the CDR3 plus reference TRBV5-6 and TRBJ2-2, the full variable domain is DAGVTQSPTHLIKTRGQQVTLRCSPKSGHDTVSWYQQALGQGPQFIFQYYEEEERQRGNFPDRFSGHQFPNYSSELNVNALLLGDSALYLCASSWTTSTGELFFGEGSRLTVL.

The CDR3 is CASSQDPETQYF. The CDR3 bases are TGCGCCAGCAGCCAAGACCCAGAGACCCAGTACTTC. The chain uses TRBV4-1 and TRBJ2-5; D call uncertain. CDR1 is MGHRA and CDR2 is YSYEKL in the germline V gene. The CDR3 runs 12 residues. Trimming pared 0 bases from V and 4 bases from J, leaving 3 bases between.

The rearrangement links TRBV2 to TRBJ2-7; no firm D call. The germline gives CDR1 SNHLY, CDR2 FYNNEI. The CDR3 is made up of 14 amino acids. Trimming removed 7 bases at V and 5 bases at J, with 18 bases between. CDR3 DNA sequence: TGTGCCAGCACCGACCCGCTTTCCCCGAACGAGCAGTACTTC. Protein product: CASTDPLSPNEQYF.

The chain links TRBV28 to TRBJ1-1, with D perhaps TRBD1 (6 bases). The CDR3 consists of 12 residues. Germline V lookup: CDR1 MDHEN, CDR2 SYDVKM. V shed 4 bases and J shed 4 bases, with 7 bases lying between them. The CDR3 spells CASSSQGTEAFF. The CDR3 region has the DNA TGTGCCAGCAGTTCACAGGGCACTGAAGCTTTCTTT.

This chain uses TRBV7-8 with TRBJ1-5; D not certain. The CDR3 runs 15 residues. Trimming shortened V by 5 bases and J by 3 bases, and 14 bases separated the two germline ends. Per the germline V gene, CDR1 is SGHVS and CDR2 is FQNEAQ. CDR3 sequence reads: CASSDSPSLNQPQHF. The DNA for the CDR3 is TGTGCCAGCAGCGATAGTCCTAGTCTCAATCAGCCCCAGCATTTT.

This clonotype was observed many times. The J gene is TRBJ2-1, the V gene TRBV12-3 or TRBV12-4; 7 bases are shared with TRBD1. With V trimmed by 7 bases and J by 4 bases, 7 bases remained unmatched. The CDR3 spans 14 residues. The CDR3 DNA is TGTGCCAGCAACTCGGGACAGTTTTACAATGAGCAGTTCTTC. Translation gives CASNSGQFYNEQFF.

The rearrangement joins TRBV6-1 to TRBJ2-3, with D tentatively TRBD2 (8 bases). The CDR3 consists of 20 residues. The ends were cut back, 6 bases at V and 2 bases at J, with 30 bases in the middle. Looked up from germline, CDR1 is MNHNS and CDR2 is SASEGT. The CDR3 here is CASSSQGGGRRGEPTDTQYF. CDR3 nucleotides: TGTGCCAGCAGCAGCCAGGGGGGAGGAAGGCGGGGGGAACCCACAGATACGCAGTATTTT.